These T cell receptor beta chains were read from a single sample in a study of blood T cell repertoires in COVID-19. Assay used: immunoSEQ multiplex PCR; TCRdb lists only in-frame clones, some missing. The table records hundreds of thousands of clones, roughly 79% of them present only once. What was sequenced was peripheral blood. The source of these receptors is a woman of 80 years or more with COVID-19, enrolled during active disease. CDR3s leave out the opening cysteine and the closing phenylalanine or tryptophan. Size tells how often a clone was seen (once, few, many) or the class of an expanded clone, and some rows leave it out.

TRBV5-1,-,13,ASTSGGLVSNEQF
TRBV11-2,-,12,ASSHTSGGANSY
TRBV28,once,11,ASSLRQGYEQY
TRBV7-8,few,14,ASSLEVSPNTGELF
TRBV28,few,12,ASIGQGPHQPQH
TRBV30,-,11,AWSVFLTDTQY
TRBV19,-,13,ASRSGGASSQPQH
TRBV11-2,-,11,ASSLDPPGSKK
TRBV7-2,-,13,ASSSRTGRNQPQH
TRBV27,-,10,ASSTRQGVAF
TRBV19,few,13,ASQTGTSGSDEQF
TRBV9,-,13,ASSVERGSGNTIY
TRBV6-1,-,13,ASSEGQPTYNEQF
TRBV28,-,13,ASSLGGALGETQY
TRBV5-1,-,12,ASSDDRGNEKLF
TRBV5-1,-,11,ASSHQENTEAF
TRBV30,-,12,AWGLGMNTGTQY
TRBV6-5,few,11,ASTFQGYYEQY
TRBV7-7,-,13,ASSSGGTNTGELF
TRBV5-1,-,13,ASSLTGANTGELF
TRBV7-9,-,13,ASSLRGAGNTEAF
TRBV29-1,-,13,SVGDRVSAVETQY
TRBV2,few,12,ASSGQPSNQPQH
TRBV7-3,once,12,ASSLQGGDYEQY
TRBV27,once,9,ASSFRETQY
TRBV11-2,-,13,ASSTTGTGGNEQY
TRBV19,few,16,ASSIGDPRAWSGNTIY
TRBV7-3,-,13,ASSLRAGPNTEAF
TRBV3-1/TRBV3-2,-,17,ASSQDLARTGRQSTEAF
TRBV28,-,12,ASSSPHRSYEQY
TRBV7-9,-,15,ASSLATGIRGKETQY
TRBV5-4,-,9,ASSFLLGYT
TRBV11-3,-,13,ASSLEFGGRSEQY
TRBV19,once,13,ASLDSRASNQPQH
TRBV6-6,-,13,ASSYPSGGGDEQF
TRBV6-5,-,13,ASSYSGTGGTEAF
TRBV10-1,-,13,ASSVGQDGTDTQY
TRBV28,-,18,ASSTQIGQVWTGINQPQH
TRBV4-1,-,12,ASNRGSTNYGYT
TRBV3-1/TRBV3-2,-,12,ASSQGGQLSEQF
TRBV5-4,-,12,ASSRGTGGYEQY